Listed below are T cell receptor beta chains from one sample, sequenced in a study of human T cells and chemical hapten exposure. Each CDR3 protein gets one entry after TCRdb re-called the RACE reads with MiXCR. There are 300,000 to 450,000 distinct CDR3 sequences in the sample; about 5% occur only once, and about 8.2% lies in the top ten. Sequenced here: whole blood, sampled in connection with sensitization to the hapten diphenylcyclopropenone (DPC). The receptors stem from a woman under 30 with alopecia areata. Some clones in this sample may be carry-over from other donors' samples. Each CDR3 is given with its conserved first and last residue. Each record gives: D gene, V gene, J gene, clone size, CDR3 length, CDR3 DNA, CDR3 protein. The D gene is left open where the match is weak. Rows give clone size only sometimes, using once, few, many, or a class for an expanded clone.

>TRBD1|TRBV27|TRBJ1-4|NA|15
TGTGCCAGCAGCCCAGAACAGGGGGAGAATGAAAAACTGTTTTTT
CASSPEQGENEKLFF
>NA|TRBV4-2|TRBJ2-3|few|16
TGTGCCAGCAGCCGATCAGGTCGATCTAGCACAGATACGCAGTATTTT
CASSRSGRSSTDTQYF
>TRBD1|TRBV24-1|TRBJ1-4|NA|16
TGTGCCACCAGTGATGGGGACAGGAGGGGAAATGAAAAACTGTTTTTT
CATSDGDRRGNEKLFF
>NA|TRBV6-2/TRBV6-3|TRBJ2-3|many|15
TGTGCCAGCAGTCGGGTGGGCCGCAGCACAGATACGCAGTATTTT
CASSRVGRSTDTQYF
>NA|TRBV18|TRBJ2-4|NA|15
TGTGCCAGCTCACCACTTTCAGGGCCAGAAAACATTCAGTACTTC
CASSPLSGPENIQYF
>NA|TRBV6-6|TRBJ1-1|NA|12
TGTGCCAGCGGGGGGTTGGGGGTCGAAGCTTTCTTT
CASGGLGVEAFF
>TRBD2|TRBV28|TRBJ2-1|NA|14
TGTGCCAGCAGTTTACGGACTAGCCACAATGAGCAGTTCTTC
CASSLRTSHNEQFF
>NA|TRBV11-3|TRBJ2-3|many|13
TGTGCCAGCAGTTCGACAGGTCGAGATACGCAGTATTTT
CASSSTGRDTQYF
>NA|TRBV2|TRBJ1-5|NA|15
TGTGCCAGCATGGGGGCCGCCACCAGCAATCAGCCCCAGCATTTT
CASMGAATSNQPQHF
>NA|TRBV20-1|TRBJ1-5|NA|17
TGCAGTGCTAGTACCGGACCCCCTGGGGGAGGTAATCAGCCCCAGCATTTT
CSASTGPPGGGNQPQHF
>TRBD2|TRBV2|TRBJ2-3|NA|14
TGTGCCAGCACCCGGGACTACTACACAGATACGCAGTATTTT
CASTRDYYTDTQYF
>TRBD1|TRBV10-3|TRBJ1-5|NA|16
TGTGCCACCGGGACAGGGGGCACGAATGGCAATCAGCCCCAGCATTTT
CATGTGGTNGNQPQHF
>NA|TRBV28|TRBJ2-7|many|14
TGTGCCAGCAGTTTCCCGCAGGACCCCTGGGAGCAGTACTTC
CASSFPQDPWEQYF
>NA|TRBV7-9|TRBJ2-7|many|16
TGTGCCAGCAGCTTTCACGAGGGATTGGGGTCCTACGAGCAGTACTTC
CASSFHEGLGSYEQYF
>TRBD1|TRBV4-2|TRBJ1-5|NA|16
TGTGCCAGCAGCGAGGGACAGGGGTCCCTCAATCAGCCCCAGCATTTT
CASSEGQGSLNQPQHF
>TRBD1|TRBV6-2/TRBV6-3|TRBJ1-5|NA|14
TGTGCCAGCAACGACCGGGACAGATATCAGCCCCAGCATTTT
CASNDRDRYQPQHF
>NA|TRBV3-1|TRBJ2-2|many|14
TGTGCCAGCAGCCAAGATGGGAACACCGGGGAGCTGTTTTTT
CASSQDGNTGELFF
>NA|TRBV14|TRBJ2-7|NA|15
TGTGCCAGCAGCCACGACGCCAGGGGCGCCTACGAGCAGTACTTC
CASSHDARGAYEQYF
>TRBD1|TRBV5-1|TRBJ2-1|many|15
TGCGCCAGCAGCTTACAGGGGGCGCAGCGGAATGAGCAGTTCTTC
CASSLQGAQRNEQFF
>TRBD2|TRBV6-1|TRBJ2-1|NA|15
TGTGCCAGCAGCCGACTAGCGGGGGGCTCGCCTGAGCAGTTCTTC
CASSRLAGGSPEQFF
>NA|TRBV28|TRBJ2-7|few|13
TGTGCCAGTTGGATGGGGAGCTCCTACGAGCAGTACTTC
CASWMGSSYEQYF
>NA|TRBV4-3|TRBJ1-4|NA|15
TGCGCCAGCAGCCAAGATCCAGGGTTTAATGAAAAACTGTTTTTT
CASSQDPGFNEKLFF
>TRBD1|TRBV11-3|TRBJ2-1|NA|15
TGTGCCAGCAGCTCCCGACAGGGGGACTACAATGAGCAGTTCTTC
CASSSRQGDYNEQFF
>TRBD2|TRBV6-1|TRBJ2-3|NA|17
TGTGCCAGCAGCCCCGGGGTAGCGGGGGTGAACACAGATACGCAGTATTTT
CASSPGVAGVNTDTQYF
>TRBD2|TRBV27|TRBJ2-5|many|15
TGTGCCAGCGGGCGAGATGCGGGGGGCCCAAAGACCCAGTACTTC
CASGRDAGGPKTQYF